This T cell receptor beta chain derives from a study of OX40 agonist ivuxolimab in advanced cancers. The CDR3 runs to 15 residues. CDR1 MGHDK and CDR2 SYGVNS come from the germline V gene. Trimming removed 10 bases from V and 5 bases from J, with 18 bases in between. The table came from immunoSEQ multiplex PCR; TCRdb's copy has only in-frame clones and leaves some out. This sample yields about 82,000 clones, of which approximately 92% are seen a single time; roughly 0.65% belongs to the top ten. The chain couples TRBV25-1 to TRBJ2-6; no reliable D call. The sample here was CD4+ or CD8+ T cells sorted from blood, taken in a trial of the OX40 agonist ivuxolimab. The receptor was derived from an adult with an advanced solid tumor such as melanoma, head and neck, liver or kidney cancer. CDR3 protein: CANNTTRPRANVLTF. The CDR3 DNA reads as TGTGCCAACAATACCACCAGGCCGCGGGCCAACGTCCTGACTTTC.